There are a few counts of the clone carrying this T cell receptor (beta chain). What it binds is unknown. With V trimmed by 4 bases and J by 6 bases, 6 bases remained unmatched. The length of the CDR3 is 14 residues. CDR1 is SGHRS and CDR2 is YFSETQ in the germline V gene. Researchers ran the PCR with 60 Vbeta and 13 Jbeta primers. Using immunoSEQ multiplex PCR, the repertoire was profiled, and TCRdb retains in-frame clones only, with some absent. The sample lists about 120,000 clones; 50% to 65% were seen once. The data stem from a study of cytomegalovirus exposure and HLA in healthy donors. Whole-study results and caveats: Equally common other TCR beta chains were less clonally expanded than HLA-associated ones, a later analysis found. Association of a missense DCLRE1C variant with TCR beta V- and J-gene trimming was reported in a later analysis. The presence/absence work took it that sequencing depth was about the same across donors.

Healthy bone marrow donors made up the cohort. The chain has TRBV5-1 and TRBJ2-2; 7 bases agree with TRBD2. Sequencing was carried out using PBMCs. This sequence was found in a woman aged 40 to 50 in good health and CMV-seropositive. CDR3 DNA sequence: TGCGCCAGCAGCCTGGCGGGGGTACCCGGGGAGCTGTTTTTT. This gives the protein CASSLAGVPGELFF.